This T cell receptor beta chain was documented in a study of control samples from healthy donors and cancer patients. Unmatched junction bases numbered 6, after V lost 4 bases and J lost 2 bases. The CDR3 is 15 residues long. From germline, CDR1 is SGDLS and CDR2 YYNGEE. Clones were read by immunoSEQ multiplex PCR, and TCRdb kept only the in-frame ones, dropping some. The repertoire includes 100,000 to 110,000 clones, more than 85% of them detected once, and about 20% sits in the top ten. The receptor's source is a woman in her 50s in good health. The sample taken for sequencing was blood. The V gene is TRBV9, the J gene TRBJ2-1, with TRBD2 identical over 7 bases. In DNA form, the CDR3 reads TGTGCCAGCAGCTCCCCAGCGGGGACCTACAATGAGCAGTTCTTC. This encodes CASSSPAGTYNEQFF.